The text below deals with one T cell receptor beta chain. The target antigen is unknown. CDR3 length equals 14 residues. Per the germline V gene, CDR1 is MNHEY and CDR2 is SVGAGI. V was pared by 6 bases and J by 1 base, with 11 bases between. This specimen belongs to a study of cytomegalovirus exposure and HLA in healthy donors. Overall study results and limits: Rarity characterized most TCR sequences, yet some public TCRs appeared in many donors.

With 60 Vbeta and 13 Jbeta primers, the PCR was carried out. The repertoire was sequenced with immunoSEQ multiplex PCR; TCRdb's copy has only in-frame clones and lacks some. The profile covers approximately 150,000 clones, with around two thirds appearing a single time and over 9.5% taken by the ten largest. Sequencing was carried out using PBMCs. The clonotype comes from a young man in good health and CMV-seropositive. The V call is TRBV6-5, the J call TRBJ2-3; D perhaps matches TRBD2 (5 bases). The chain's CDR3 is CASSDGGGTDTQYF. Here the CDR3 DNA reads TGTGCCAGCAGCGACGGAGGTGGCACAGATACGCAGTATTTT.